One TCR beta chain is described in this entry. The sample belongs to a study of blood T cells in healthy people across ages. Next came a second PCR, run for roughly 6 to 11 cycles, which used a sample-barcoded 5' primer along with a J-beta primer mix. Through a template-switch adaptor with 12 random nucleotides, each cDNA molecule received a tag. TCRdb re-called the 5' RACE reads through MiXCR, storing one row per CDR3 protein. The sample yields roughly 2 million distinct CDR3 sequences, about 49% seen once. The CDR3 runs to 15 residues. Per the germline V gene, CDR1 is MGHRA and CDR2 is YSYEKL. Sequenced input: blood. The TCR comes from a woman aged 40 to 55 in good health. This rearrangement joins TRBV4-1 to TRBJ2-5; D uncertain. The end of the DNA fits TRBJ2-7 better, so the J call may be wrong. The CDR3 coding sequence is TGCGCCAGCAGCCAAGATCCAGATCCCCTCTACGAGCAGTACTTC. Translation: CASSQDPDPLYEQYF.